The present T cell receptor (beta chain) was sequenced within a study of early T cells in non-severe SARS-CoV-2 infection. In this sample, this clonotype turned up a few times. TCRdb re-called the 5' RACE reads through MiXCR, storing one row per CDR3 protein. The sample lists 57,000 or so distinct CDR3 sequences, roughly 5.3% seen once, with 6% to 7% in the top ten. Germline CDR1 is SGHVS and CDR2 is FNYEAQ. V trimming: 4 bases; J trimming: 0 bases; junction bases outside the gene matches: 2. CDR3 size: 15 residues. The sequence was collected from an adult who was a healthcare worker with PCR-confirmed SARS-CoV-2 infection or an uninfected control (not recorded which). What was sequenced was whole blood. The J gene is TRBJ1-1, the V gene TRBV7-6; 10 nucleotides line up with TRBD1. CDR3 region: CASSWGQGLNTEAFF. The CDR3 DNA is TGTGCCAGCAGCTGGGGACAGGGGCTGAACACTGAAGCTTTCTTT. The whole variable domain, remainder taken from reference TRBV7-6 and TRBJ1-1, is GAGVSQSPRYKVTKRGQDVALRCDPISGHVSLYWYRQALGQGPEFLTYFNYEAQQDKSGLPNDRFSAERPEGSISTLTIQRTEQRDSAMYRCASSWGQGLNTEAFFGQGTRLTVV.